These 24 T cell receptor beta chains came from one sample sequenced in a study of cytomegalovirus exposure and HLA in healthy donors. Here immunoSEQ multiplex PCR was the method, and the copy in TCRdb shows in-frame clones only, minus some. This sample has 300,000 to 350,000 clones; approximately 85% occur once, and the top ten carry around 0.88%. What was sequenced was PBMCs. Receptors originate from a man younger than 45 in good health and CMV-seronegative.

This chain links TRBV7-9 with TRBJ1-1; a possible D gene is TRBD1 (5 bases). Looked up from germline, CDR1 is SEHNR and CDR2 is FQNEAQ (reference sequence). V was cut by 4 bases and J by 8 bases, with 11 bases left in between. The CDR3 is 12 residues long. In DNA form, the CDR3 reads TGTGCCAGCAGCTCAGGGAACCAAGAAGCTTTCTTT. This gives the protein CASSSGNQEAFF.

J is TRBJ1-1 and V is TRBV25-1; D might be TRBD1 (5 bases). Germline assignment: CDR1 MGHDK and CDR2 SYGVNS. V dropped 1 base and J dropped 1 base, with 7 bases sitting between them. CDR3 length: 14 residues. The CDR3 reads CASSELDRNTEAFF. CDR3 DNA sequence: TGTGCCAGCAGTGAATTAGACAGGAACACTGAAGCTTTCTTT. Supplemented by reference TRBV25-1 and TRBJ1-1, the full variable domain reads EADIYQTPRYLVIGTGKKITLECSQTMGHDKMYWYQQDPGMELHLIHYSYGVNSTEKGDLSSESTVSRIRTEHFPLTLESARPSHTSQYLCASSELDRNTEAFFGQGTRLTVV.

The V and J genes are TRBV19 and TRBJ1-4; D perhaps matches TRBD1 (5 bases). Germline CDR1 LNHDA, CDR2 SQIVND (reference sequence). The CDR3 sequence is 15 residues long. V gave up 5 bases and J gave up 0 bases, with 10 bases separating them. The CDR3 DNA reads as TGTGCCAGTAGTTCGGACATGGCAACTAATGAAAAACTGTTTTTT. It codes for CASSSDMATNEKLFF.

The chain carries TRBV18 and TRBJ2-7; no firm D call. Deletions cut 2 bases from V and 0 bases from J, with 11 bases between. This CDR3 contains 15 residues. Germline CDR1 is KGHSH and CDR2 is LQKENI. CDR3 amino acids: CASSPNPVASYEQYF. Written as DNA, the CDR3 is TGTGCCAGCTCACCAAACCCAGTCGCCTCCTACGAGCAGTACTTC.

The V gene is TRBV2, the J gene TRBJ2-7; TRBD1 might be the D (6 bases). The CDR3 length is 14 residues. CDR1 and CDR2 (germline): SNHLY, FYNNEI. V gave up 4 bases and J gave up 5 bases, with 15 bases separating them. CDR3 residues: CASSVRQVYDEQYF. CDR3 DNA: TGTGCCAGCAGTGTTCGACAGGTTTACGACGAGCAGTACTTC.

Here the CDR3 reads CASSSGQGDSYEQYF. DNA of the CDR3: TGTGCCAGCAGCTCCGGACAGGGCGACTCCTACGAGCAGTACTTC. This sequence joins TRBV7-9 and TRBJ2-7; 8 nucleotides line up with TRBD1. Unmatched junction bases numbered 5, after V lost 4 bases and J lost 0 bases. This CDR3 spans 15 amino acids. The germline V gene encodes CDR1 SEHNR and CDR2 FQNEAQ (reference sequence).

This CDR3 reads CASSLDRGTGAYNEQFF. In nucleotides, the CDR3 is TGTGCCAGCAGCTTAGATAGGGGGACAGGGGCGTACAATGAGCAGTTCTTC. V gene TRBV11-2 combines with J gene TRBJ2-1; 10 bases agree with TRBD1. The V gene end was trimmed by 0 bases and the J gene end by 4 bases; junction bases not matched to a gene: 6. The CDR3 loop spans 17 amino acids. Germline-derived CDR1 and CDR2 are SGHAT and FQNNGV.

This chain uses TRBV12-5 with TRBJ2-7; D is perhaps TRBD2 (6 bases). This CDR3 has 15 residues. The germline gives CDR1 LGHNT, CDR2 FRNRAP. V was shortened by 1 base and J by 0 bases, with 10 bases between the two germline ends. The CDR3 sequence is CASGLGSGSSYEQYF. The CDR3 nucleotides are TGTGCTAGTGGTTTGGGTAGCGGAAGCTCCTACGAGCAGTACTTC.

This clone has only one observation. This chain connects TRBV7-2 to TRBJ2-6; 9 bases match TRBD2. The length of the CDR3 is 18 residues. The trim removed 2 bases at V and 0 bases at J, leaving 5 bases unmatched. Per the germline V gene, CDR1 is SGHTA and CDR2 is FQGNSA. The CDR3 DNA reads as TGTGCCAGCAGCTTACGACTAGCGGCGAGCTCTGGGGCCAACGTCCTGACTTTC. Translating gives CASSLRLAASSGANVLTF.

The J gene is TRBJ2-5, the V gene TRBV5-4; 9 bases fit TRBD2. The CDR3 is 15 residues long. Germline V gene sequence: CDR1 SGHNT, CDR2 YYREEE (reference sequence). With V trimmed by 0 bases and J by 3 bases, 3 bases remained unmatched. The CDR3 loop is CASSLGGGVEETQYF. CDR3 in DNA: TGTGCCAGCAGCTTGGGCGGGGGGGTCGAAGAGACCCAGTACTTC.

V gene TRBV5-4 combines with J gene TRBJ1-2, with TRBD1 matching over 9 bases. Trimming removed 0 bases from V and 7 bases from J; junction bases left unmatched: 13. CDR3 length: 17 amino acids. Germline CDR1 is SGHNT and CDR2 is YYREEE (reference sequence). The DNA for the CDR3 is TGTGCCAGCAGCTTGGAGGGACCCGGGACAGGGTATTCTGGCTACACCTTC. Encoded protein: CASSLEGPGTGYSGYTF. Using reference TRBV5-4 and TRBJ1-2 for the parts outside the CDR3, the full variable domain is ETGVTQSPTHLIKTRGQQVTLRCSSQSGHNTVSWYQQALGQGPQFIFQYYREEENGRGNFPPRFSGLQFPNYSSELNVNALELDDSALYLCASSLEGPGTGYSGYTFGSGTRLTVV.

The genes are TRBV5-4 and TRBJ1-2; a weak D match, TRBD1 (6 bases). This CDR3 has 16 amino acids. The germline V and J ends were trimmed by 0 bases and 5 bases, with 17 bases remaining between them. Looked up from germline, CDR1 is SGHNT and CDR2 is YYREEE (reference sequence). The CDR3 region is CASSLGRGGKEYGYTF. The CDR3 DNA is TGTGCCAGCAGCTTGGGAAGGGGGGGAAAGGAGTATGGCTACACCTTC.

V and J are TRBV30 and TRBJ2-7; D is undetermined. The CDR3 is made up of 11 amino acids. V was clipped by 1 base and J by 3 bases, with 4 bases between them. Germline V lookup: CDR1 GTSNPN, CDR2 SVGIG (reference sequence). In nucleotides, the CDR3 is TGTGCCTGGAGTGCCCGCTACGAGCAGTACTTC. This sequence encodes CAWSARYEQYF. The full variable domain, with the rest looked up from reference TRBV30 and TRBJ2-7, is SQTIHQWPATLVQPVGSPLSLECTVEGTSNPNLYWYRQAAGRGLQLLFYSVGIGQISSEVPQNLSASRPQDRQFILSSKKLLLSDSGFYLCAWSARYEQYFGPGTRLTVT.

The chain links TRBV4-1 to TRBJ2-1, with a tentative D call TRBD2 (6 bases). V was pared by 0 bases and J by 5 bases, with 11 bases between. This CDR3 comprises 15 residues. Germline loops: CDR1 MGHRA, CDR2 YSYEKL. The DNA of the CDR3 is TGCGCCAGCAGCCAAGACCCGGGACTCAACAATGAGCAGTTCTTC. Translated: CASSQDPGLNNEQFF.

The J gene is TRBJ2-7, the V gene TRBV2; 8 bases are shared with TRBD1. There are 14 residues in the CDR3. With V trimmed by 6 bases and J by 2 bases, 6 bases remained unmatched. Germline CDR1 is SNHLY and CDR2 is FYNNEI. CDR3 coding DNA: TGTGCCAGCAGCTACGGACAGGGTACCTACGAGCAGTACTTC. It is translated as CASSYGQGTYEQYF.

This rearrangement joins TRBV5-4 to TRBJ2-1, with 9 bases identical to TRBD2. V trimming: 5 bases; J trimming: 6 bases; junction bases outside the gene matches: 3. CDR3 length: 13 amino acids. From germline, CDR1 is SGHNT and CDR2 YYREEE (reference sequence). The DNA of the CDR3 is TGTGCCAGCAGGCGGGGGGGCCGCAATGAGCAGTTCTTC. Translating gives CASRRGGRNEQFF.

The chain joins TRBV2 to TRBJ1-2; 10 bases line up with TRBD1. The CDR3 contains 15 residues. Trimming took 6 bases from V and 2 from J; bases not matched to a gene: 6. Germline V CDR1 and CDR2: SNHLY, FYNNEI. CDR3 amino acids: CASSPTGGGNYGYTF. The CDR3 region has the DNA TGTGCCAGCAGCCCGACAGGGGGCGGGAACTATGGCTACACCTTC.

The V gene is TRBV7-8, the J gene TRBJ1-5; D might be TRBD1 (5 bases). CDR3 size: 15 residues. Germline V lookup: CDR1 SGHVS, CDR2 FQNEAQ. Trimming cost V 1 base and J 3 bases, with 10 bases left between them. CDR3 coding DNA: TGTGCCAGCAGCTTAGAGGCAGGGAACAATCAGCCCCAGCATTTT. As protein: CASSLEAGNNQPQHF.

This chain joins TRBV4-3 and TRBJ2-3; 7 bases map to TRBD2. The CDR3 length is 19 residues. CDR1 LGHNA and CDR2 YSLEER come from the germline V gene. V was clipped by 0 bases and J by 2 bases; unmatched bases: 14. CDR3 in DNA: TGCGCCAGCAGCCAAGACGGGCCCTCTGGGCGGGGGTACACAGATACGCAGTATTTT. Its translation is CASSQDGPSGRGYTDTQYF.

J is TRBJ1-6 and V is TRBV7-2; TRBD1 agrees at 7 bases. CDR1 and CDR2 (germline): SGHTA, FQGNSA. Losses at the gene ends were 1 base for V and 0 bases for J; bases not matched to a gene: 3. There are 17 residues in the CDR3. For the CDR3, the DNA is TGTGCCAGCAGCTTAGGCGGGACAGTCTCCTATAATTCACCCCTCCACTTT. It codes for CASSLGGTVSYNSPLHF.

This clone is a singleton in its sample. The chain employs TRBV19 and TRBJ1-1; maybe TRBD1 (5 bases). The germline V gene encodes CDR1 LNHDA and CDR2 SQIVND (reference sequence). The CDR3 has 17 residues. V was pared by 6 bases and J by 5 bases, with 25 bases between. CDR3: CASSGARGGVEWTEAFF. The CDR3 region has the DNA TGTGCCAGTAGCGGGGCCCGGGGGGGAGTGGAATGGACTGAAGCTTTCTTT.

The chain carries TRBV9 and TRBJ2-2, with D possibly being TRBD1 (5 bases). The CDR3 spans 15 residues. V shed 3 bases and J shed 2 bases, with 11 bases lying between them. Germline values: CDR1 SGDLS, CDR2 YYNGEE. CDR3 region: CASSGTSPNTGELFF. The CDR3 region has the DNA TGTGCCAGCAGCGGGACAAGCCCAAACACCGGGGAGCTGTTTTTT. Full variable domain (remainder filled in from reference TRBV9 and TRBJ2-2): DSGVTQTPKHLITATGQRVTLRCSPRSGDLSVYWYQQSLDQGLQFLIQYYNGEERAKGNILERFSAQQFPDLHSELNLSSLELGDSALYFCASSGTSPNTGELFFGEGSRLTVL.

This clone was counted only a few times. The J gene is TRBJ1-1, the V gene TRBV4-1, with 8 bases that match TRBD1. The CDR3 totals 17 residues. Germline V gene lookup returns CDR1 MGHRA and CDR2 YSYEKL. Unmatched junction bases numbered 10, after V lost 1 base and J lost 3 bases. This chain's CDR3 is CASSQAWTGKSYTEAFF. The CDR3, as DNA: TGCGCCAGCAGCCAAGCTTGGACAGGGAAATCGTACACTGAAGCTTTCTTT.

The V gene is TRBV11-3, the J gene TRBJ2-2; D is perhaps TRBD1 (7 bases). The CDR3 is 16 amino acids. V gave up 5 bases and J gave up 4 bases, with 17 bases separating them. In germline, CDR1 is SGHNT, CDR2 YENEEA. CDR3 in DNA: TGTGCCAGCAGCCTCGGGGGCAGGGGGGTCACCGGGGAGCTGTTTTTT. Its translation is CASSLGGRGVTGELFF.